The next 10 T cell receptor beta chains were all read from a single sample in a study of blood T cells in healthy people across ages. It was with a sample-barcoded 5' primer and a J-beta primer mix that a second PCR of roughly 7 to 12 cycles was run. MiXCR, run by TCRdb on the 5' RACE reads, gives a single entry per CDR3 protein. The sample holds more than 1,400,000 distinct CDR3 sequences, approximately 38% seen once. The sequenced sample consisted of blood. These TCRs come from a woman aged 18 to 35 in good health.

The rearrangement links TRBV6-5 to TRBJ2-1, with D uncertain. TRBJ2-7 explains the end of the DNA better; the J call may be wrong. The germline CDR1 and CDR2 sequences are MNHEY and SVGAGI. The CDR3 is 15 residues long. The CDR3 here is CASSPRSSSYNEQYF. The CDR3 DNA reads as TGTGCCAGCAGTCCAAGGTCGAGCTCCTACAATGAGCAGTACTTC.

This clonotype was counted only a few times. This chain links TRBV28 with TRBJ2-3, with D perhaps being TRBD1 or TRBD2 (6 bases each). This CDR3 spans 18 amino acids. Trimming stripped 5 bases from V and 0 bases from J, with 21 bases between. Germline CDR1 reads MDHEN; CDR2 reads SYDVKM. The CDR3 loop reads CASSPQRGANPSTDTQYF. CDR3 sequence (DNA): TGTGCCAGCAGTCCCCAGAGGGGGGCAAACCCTAGCACAGATACGCAGTATTTT.

The chain couples TRBV5-1 to TRBJ2-3, with 9 bases fitting TRBD1. With V trimmed by 4 bases and J by 1 base, 7 bases remained unmatched. The CDR3 totals 16 residues. Germline V CDR1 and CDR2: SGHRS, YFSETQ. CDR3 residues: CASSHGQGIRTDTQYF. The CDR3 DNA follows: TGCGCCAGCAGCCACGGACAGGGGATTCGCACAGATACGCAGTATTTT.

This rearrangement joins TRBV7-9 to TRBJ2-3, with D possibly matching TRBD1 (6 bases). CDR1 and CDR2 (germline): SEHNR, FQNEAQ (reference sequence). There are 16 residues in the CDR3. The ends were cut back, 4 bases at V and 0 bases at J, with 14 bases in the middle. CDR3 in amino acids: CASSSNRAASTDTQYF. The CDR3 DNA reads TGTGCCAGCAGCTCAAACAGGGCCGCTAGCACAGATACGCAGTATTTT.

V is TRBV10-2 and J is TRBJ1-4; 7 positions agree with TRBD1. Germline lookup yields CDR1 WSHSY and CDR2 SAAADI. The CDR3 is 13 residues long. V trimming: 7 bases; J trimming: 5 bases; junction bases outside the gene matches: 4. CDR3 sequence reads: CASTRGQNEKLFF. CDR3 coding DNA: TGCGCCAGCACTCGGGGACAGAATGAAAAACTGTTTTTT.

This rearrangement joins TRBV12-3 or TRBV12-4 to TRBJ1-2; D is undetermined. The CDR3 sequence is 17 residues long. V was shortened by 1 base and J by 4 bases, with 19 bases between the two germline ends. CDR3: CASSLEAFGHRTYGYTF. Written as DNA, the CDR3 is TGTGCCAGCAGTTTAGAGGCCTTCGGTCACAGAACCTATGGCTACACCTTC.

The J gene is TRBJ1-1, the V gene TRBV30; TRBD1 matches 7 bases. The germline V gene has CDR1 GTSNPN and CDR2 SVGIG (reference sequence). Trimming cost V 2 bases and J 3 bases; bases outside gene matches: 3. The CDR3 loop spans 13 amino acids. CDR3 sequence (DNA): TGTGCCTGGAGTTCCACAGGGGACACTGAAGCTTTCTTT. Translating it yields CAWSSTGDTEAFF.

The chain is built from TRBV11-3 and TRBJ2-1, with 9 bases that match TRBD2. The germline gives CDR1 SGHNT, CDR2 YENEEA. The trim removed 3 bases at V and 4 bases at J, leaving 4 bases unmatched. This CDR3 spans 15 amino acids. The CDR3 nucleotides are TGTGCCAGCAGCTTGTCTAGCGGGGCATACAATGAGCAGTTCTTC. Amino acids: CASSLSSGAYNEQFF.

The V and J genes are TRBV20-1 and TRBJ2-1, with 7 bases aligning to TRBD1. CDR3 length: 17 amino acids. Germline assignment: CDR1 DFQATT and CDR2 SNEGSKA (reference sequence). The V and J ends lost 2 bases and 3 bases, in that order; junction bases with no gene match: 13. The CDR3 region has the DNA TGCAGTGCTAGACTACAGGGGCTCCGTCACGTCTACAATGAGCAGTTCTTC. Translating it yields CSARLQGLRHVYNEQFF.

This clonotype has only a few counts. J is TRBJ2-7 and V is TRBV4-1; D is undetermined. The V end lost 0 bases, the J end lost 3 bases, and 6 bases lay between the germline ends. CDR1 and CDR2 from the germline V gene are MGHRA and YSYEKL. The CDR3 has 13 amino acids. The CDR3 region is CASSQEEVYEQYF. DNA of the CDR3: TGCGCCAGCAGCCAAGAGGAAGTCTACGAGCAGTACTTC.